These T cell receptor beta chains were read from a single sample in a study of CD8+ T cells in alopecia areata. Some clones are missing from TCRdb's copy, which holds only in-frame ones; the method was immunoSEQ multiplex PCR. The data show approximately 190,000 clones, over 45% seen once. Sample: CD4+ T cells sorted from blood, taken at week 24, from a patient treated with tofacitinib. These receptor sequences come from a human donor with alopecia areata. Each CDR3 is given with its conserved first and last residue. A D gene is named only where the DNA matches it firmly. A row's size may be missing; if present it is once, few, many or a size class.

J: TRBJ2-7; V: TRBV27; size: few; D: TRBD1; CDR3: CASRRRGRGVEQYF; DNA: TGTGCCAGCAGGCGCAGGGGGCGCGGGGTCGAGCAGTACTTC
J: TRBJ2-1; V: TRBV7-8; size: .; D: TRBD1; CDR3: CASTLDRPDNEQFF; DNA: TGTGCCAGCACTCTGGACAGGCCTGACAATGAGCAGTTCTTC
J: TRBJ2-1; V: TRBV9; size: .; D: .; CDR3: CASSVVSGNEQFF; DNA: TGTGCCAGCAGCGTAGTATCGGGGAATGAGCAGTTCTTC
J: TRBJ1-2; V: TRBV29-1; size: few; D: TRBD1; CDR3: CSVAGTGGAGYGYTF; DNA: TGCAGCGTTGCCGGGACAGGGGGCGCGGGCTATGGCTACACCTTC
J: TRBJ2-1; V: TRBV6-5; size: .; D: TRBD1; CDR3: CASRWDSNSYNEQFF; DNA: TGTGCCAGCAGATGGGACAGCAACTCCTACAATGAGCAGTTCTTC
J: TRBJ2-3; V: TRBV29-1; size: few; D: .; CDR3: CSVAKAHRGTSTDTQYF; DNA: TGCAGCGTTGCCAAGGCTCACCGGGGGACTAGCACAGATACGCAGTATTTT
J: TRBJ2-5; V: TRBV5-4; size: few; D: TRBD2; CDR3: CASSFYLAGGSETQYF; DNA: TGTGCCAGCAGCTTTTATCTAGCGGGGGGGTCGGAGACCCAGTACTTC
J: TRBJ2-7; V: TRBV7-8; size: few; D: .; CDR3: CASSLAGESYEQYF; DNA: TGTGCCAGCAGCTTAGCGGGAGAATCCTACGAGCAGTACTTC
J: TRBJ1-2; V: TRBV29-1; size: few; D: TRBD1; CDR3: CSAGTGGIQHYGYTF; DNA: TGCAGCGCTGGGACAGGGGGAATACAACACTATGGCTACACCTTC
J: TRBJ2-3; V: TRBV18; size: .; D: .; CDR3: CASSPGHTDTQYF; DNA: TGTGCCAGCTCACCGGGGCACACAGATACGCAGTATTTT
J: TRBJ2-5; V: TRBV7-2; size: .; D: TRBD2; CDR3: CASSLMGGGQETQYF; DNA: TGTGCCAGCAGCTTGATGGGCGGGGGCCAAGAGACCCAGTACTTC
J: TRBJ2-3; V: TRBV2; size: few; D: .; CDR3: CASSESGGAGTDTQYF; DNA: TGTGCCAGCAGTGAATCGGGGGGCGCGGGGACAGATACGCAGTATTTT
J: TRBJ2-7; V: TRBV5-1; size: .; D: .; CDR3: CASSLDSYYEQYF; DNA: TGCGCCAGCAGCTTAGATTCTTACTACGAGCAGTACTTC
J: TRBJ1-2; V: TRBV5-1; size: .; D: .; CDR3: CASSLDGGRDGYTF; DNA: TGCGCCAGCAGCTTGGATGGGGGGCGCGATGGCTACACCTTC
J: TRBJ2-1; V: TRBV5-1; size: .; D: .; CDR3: CASSSSHEQFF; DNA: TGCGCCAGCAGTTCGTCCCACGAGCAGTTCTTC
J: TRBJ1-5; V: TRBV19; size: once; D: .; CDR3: CASTYTGNQPQHF; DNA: TGTGCCAGTACCTATACAGGGAATCAGCCCCAGCATTTT
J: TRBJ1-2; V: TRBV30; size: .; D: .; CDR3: CAWSGAGPEAYGYTF; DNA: TGTGCCTGGAGTGGGGCCGGCCCGGAGGCCTATGGCTACACCTTC
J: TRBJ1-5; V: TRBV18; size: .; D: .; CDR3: CASSPRTNQPQHF; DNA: TGTGCCAGCTCACCAAGGACGAATCAGCCCCAGCATTTT
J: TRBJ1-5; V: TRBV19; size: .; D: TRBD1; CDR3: CASSTTGSNQPQHF; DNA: TGTGCCAGTAGTACGACAGGGAGCAATCAGCCCCAGCATTTT
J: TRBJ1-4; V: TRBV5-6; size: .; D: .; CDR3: CASSRKPTTNEKLFF; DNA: TGTGCCAGCAGCCGAAAGCCTACAACTAATGAAAAACTGTTTTTT
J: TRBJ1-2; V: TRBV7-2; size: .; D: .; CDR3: CASSLDLRDRGYTF; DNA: TGTGCCAGCAGCTTAGATTTGAGAGACCGTGGCTACACCTTC
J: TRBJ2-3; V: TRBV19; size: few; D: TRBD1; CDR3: CASIPGGGTDTQYF; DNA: TGTGCCAGTATCCCAGGGGGCGGCACAGATACGCAGTATTTT
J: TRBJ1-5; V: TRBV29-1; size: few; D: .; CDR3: CSVGQGYNQPQHF; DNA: TGCAGCGTTGGGCAGGGGTACAATCAGCCCCAGCATTTT
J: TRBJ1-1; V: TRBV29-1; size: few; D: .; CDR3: CSVVGLNMNTEAFF; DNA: TGCAGCGTTGTCGGACTGAACATGAACACTGAAGCTTTCTTT
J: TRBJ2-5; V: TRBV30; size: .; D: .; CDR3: CAWSTSGGETQYF; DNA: TGTGCCTGGAGTACAAGCGGTGGGGAGACCCAGTACTTC
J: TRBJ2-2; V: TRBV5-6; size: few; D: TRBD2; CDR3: CASSLTGGAGELFF; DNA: TGTGCCAGCAGTCTTACGGGAGGCGCCGGGGAGCTGTTTTTT
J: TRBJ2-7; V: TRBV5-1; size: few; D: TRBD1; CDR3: CASSLTSGQIISEQYF; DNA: TGCGCCAGCAGCCTGACGTCGGGACAGATCATCTCGGAGCAGTACTTC
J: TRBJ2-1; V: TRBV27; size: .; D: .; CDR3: CASSFRRDNEQFF; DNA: TGTGCCAGCAGTTTTAGAAGGGACAATGAGCAGTTCTTC
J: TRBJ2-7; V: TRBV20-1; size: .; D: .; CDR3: CSALSYEQYF; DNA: TGCAGTGCCCTCTCCTACGAGCAGTACTTC
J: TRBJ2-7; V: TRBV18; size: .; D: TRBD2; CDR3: CASSQGLAASYEQYF; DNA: TGTGCCAGCTCACAGGGACTAGCGGCATCCTACGAGCAGTACTTC
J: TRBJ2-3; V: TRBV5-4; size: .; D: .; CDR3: CASRASGTDTQYF; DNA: TGTGCCAGCAGGGCTAGCGGCACAGATACGCAGTATTTT
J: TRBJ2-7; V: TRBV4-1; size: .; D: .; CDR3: CASSQLFGLLSSYEQYF; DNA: TGCGCCAGCAGCCAACTCTTCGGACTCCTGAGCTCCTACGAGCAGTACTTC
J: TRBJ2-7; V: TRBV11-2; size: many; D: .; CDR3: CASSLVLQGPTYEQYF; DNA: TGTGCCAGCAGCTTAGTCTTGCAGGGACCTACGTACGAGCAGTACTTC